A selection of T cell receptor beta chains follows, all from one sample in a study of blood T cell repertoires in COVID-19. The method was immunoSEQ multiplex PCR; TCRdb's version includes in-frame clones alone and lacks a portion of them. The top ten clones hold about 18% of a sample with 100,000 to 150,000 clones, roughly four fifths of them seen once. The material sequenced was peripheral blood. The receptor source for this set is a man aged 30-40 years with COVID-19, enrolled during active disease. The CDR3 runs from the conserved cysteine through the conserved F or W. A D gene is named only where the DNA matches it firmly. Where a row states a size, it is once, few, many or the class of an expanded clone; other rows omit it.

13	TRBV5-4	TRBD1	TRBJ1-1	once	TGTGCCAGCAGCACGGACAGGGGCACTGAAGCTTTCTTT	CASSTDRGTEAFF
16	TRBV4-1	TRBD2	TRBJ2-7	once	TGCGCCAGCAGCCAAGTCTTGACTAGCGGCTCCTACGAGCAGTACTTC	CASSQVLTSGSYEQYF
16	TRBV5-4	TRBD2	TRBJ2-5	few	TGTGCCAGCAGCTTGGGGACCCAAACGGGGGGAGAGACCCAGTACTTC	CASSLGTQTGGETQYF
16	TRBV2	TRBD1	TRBJ2-7	.	TGTGCCAGCAGTCGAGAGGGCGGGACAGGGGGCTACGAGCAGTACTTC	CASSREGGTGGYEQYF
15	TRBV5-6	TRBD1	TRBJ2-5	.	TGTGCCAGCAGCTTGGGCGGACAGGGGAGGGAGACCCAGTACTTC	CASSLGGQGRETQYF
13	TRBV28	.	TRBJ1-6	.	TGTGCCAGCAGACTATCACCTGGGTCACCCCTCCACTTT	CASRLSPGSPLHF
15	TRBV6-6	.	TRBJ1-5	.	TGTGCCAGCAGTTACTCGGCGGGGAATAATCAGCCCCAGCATTTT	CASSYSAGNNQPQHF
17	TRBV7-3	TRBD2	TRBJ2-1	.	TGTGCCAGCAGTCCCCACCACGGGACTAGCGTCGGGGGTGAGCAGTTCTTC	CASSPHHGTSVGGEQFF
15	TRBV30	.	TRBJ1-5	.	TGTGCCTGGACCTCAGGCAGGGGAAGCAATCAGCCCCAGCATTTT	CAWTSGRGSNQPQHF
16	TRBV21-1	.	TRBJ1-3	once	TGTGCCAGCAGCAATCTTGGGGGGAGAGATGGAAACACCATATATTTT	CASSNLGGRDGNTIYF
16	TRBV6-2/TRBV6-3	.	TRBJ1-1	.	TGTGCCAGCAGTTACGCGGCGGGGGGGAGGAACACTGAAGCTTTCTTT	CASSYAAGGRNTEAFF
15	TRBV18	.	TRBJ2-7	few	TGTGCCAGCTCACCACCTCAGGGTTCACCCTACGAGCAGTACTTC	CASSPPQGSPYEQYF
17	TRBV28	.	TRBJ1-2	.	TGTGCCAGCAGGCCACCCTTATTAAGACAGCTACACTATGGCTACACCTTC	CASRPPLLRQLHYGYTF
18	TRBV28	TRBD2	TRBJ2-7	.	TGTGCCAGCAGTTTAGCCGGGACTAGCGGGGGGGGCTCCTACGAGCAGTACTTC	CASSLAGTSGGGSYEQYF
15	TRBV9	.	TRBJ2-7	.	TGTGCCAGCAGCGTAGATTCGGGGGGCTCGTACGAGCAGTACTTC	CASSVDSGGSYEQYF
15	TRBV6-5	.	TRBJ2-6	.	TGTGCCAGCACGGGCCCGGGGTCCGGGGCCAACGTCCTGACTTTC	CASTGPGSGANVLTF
12	TRBV27	TRBD2	TRBJ2-4	.	TGTGCCAGCAGGACTAGCGGAAACATTCAGTACTTC	CASRTSGNIQYF
18	TRBV14	TRBD2	TRBJ2-5	many	TGTGCCAGCAGCCCCGGGGTAGCGGGAGGTCCCCATCAAGAGACCCAGTACTTC	CASSPGVAGGPHQETQYF
15	TRBV6-6	TRBD2	TRBJ2-7	.	TGTGCCAGCAGTTACGGGGGGGACGGATTTATAGAGCAGTACTTC	CASSYGGDGFIEQYF
15	TRBV2	.	TRBJ2-6	.	TGTGCCAGCATGGGCCTATCCTCTGGGGCCAACGTCCTGACTTTC	CASMGLSSGANVLTF
17	TRBV19	TRBD2	TRBJ2-3	.	TGTGCCAGTAGTGAATTAGCGGGAGTTGGGAGCACAGATACGCAGTATTTT	CASSELAGVGSTDTQYF
13	TRBV29-1	TRBD2	TRBJ2-7	.	TGCAGCGCCGCTAAGGGTTGGGGAGGGGAGCAGTACTTC	CSAAKGWGGEQYF
12	TRBV5-1	.	TRBJ1-2	once	TGCGCCAGCAGCTTGGACAGGGCGTCTCTCACCTTC	CASSLDRASLTF
14	TRBV7-7	.	TRBJ2-5	.	TGTGCCAGCAGCTTATTGACTAGGGGTGGGACCCAGTACTTC	CASSLLTRGGTQYF
15	TRBV6-5	TRBD1	TRBJ1-2	.	TGTGCCAGCAGTTCACAGGGGATCTGGGATTTCGGCTACACCTTC	CASSSQGIWDFGYTF
15	TRBV11-3	.	TRBJ2-2	.	TGTGCCAGCAGCTTCCGACAGAAGAACACCGGGGAGCTGTTTTTT	CASSFRQKNTGELFF
13	TRBV18	.	TRBJ1-6	.	TGTGCCAGCTCGTCGGACAGTAATTCACCCCTCCACTTT	CASSSDSNSPLHF
16	TRBV12-5	TRBD1	TRBJ2-5	.	TGTGCTAGTGGTTTGGGCAGGACAGGGGGTCAAGAGACCCAGTACTTC	CASGLGRTGGQETQYF
14	TRBV28	TRBD1	TRBJ1-2	.	TGTGCCAGCAGTAGACAGGGAGTACGCTATGGCTACACCTTC	CASSRQGVRYGYTF
13	TRBV3-1/TRBV3-2	.	TRBJ1-1	.	TGTGCCAGCAGCCCAGGACAGACCACTGAAGCTTTCTTT	CASSPGQTTEAFF
14	TRBV29-1	.	TRBJ2-2	.	TGCAGCGTTGATGGAGGATCGAACACCGGGGAGCTGTTTTTT	CSVDGGSNTGELFF